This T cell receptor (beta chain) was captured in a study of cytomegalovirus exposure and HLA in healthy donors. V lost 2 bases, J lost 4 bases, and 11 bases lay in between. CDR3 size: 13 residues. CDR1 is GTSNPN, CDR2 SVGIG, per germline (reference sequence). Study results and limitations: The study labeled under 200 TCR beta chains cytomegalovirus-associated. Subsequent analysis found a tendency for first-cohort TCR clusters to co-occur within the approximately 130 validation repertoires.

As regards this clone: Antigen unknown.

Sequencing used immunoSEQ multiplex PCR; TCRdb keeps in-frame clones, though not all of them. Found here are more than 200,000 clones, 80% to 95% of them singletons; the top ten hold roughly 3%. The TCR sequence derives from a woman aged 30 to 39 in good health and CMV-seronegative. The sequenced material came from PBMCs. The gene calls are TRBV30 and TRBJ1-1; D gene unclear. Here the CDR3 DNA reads TGTGCCTGGAGTTTCGCAGGTCCCACTGAAGCTTTCTTT. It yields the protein CAWSFAGPTEAFF.